These T cell receptor beta chains were read from a single sample in a study of shared clonotypes between healthy human individuals. Clones were sequenced by immunoSEQ multiplex PCR, and TCRdb holds only the in-frame ones, with some missing. The sample has about 2.4 million clones, around nine tenths seen once. Sequences were obtained from naive CD4+ T cells sorted from blood. These receptors all come from a man aged 18-30 years in good health. Both conserved end residues are part of each CDR3.

j_call v_call cdr3_aa
TRBJ2-1 TRBV27 CASSLFTAGGGNEQFF
TRBJ1-1 TRBV19 CASSIVGRVLNTEAFF
TRBJ1-2 TRBV5-4 CASSLRQGNYGYTF
TRBJ2-5 TRBV18 CASSLDRQKTQYF
TRBJ1-4 TRBV2 CASNTQGGGTNEKLFF
TRBJ2-7 TRBV28 CASGPGRYEQYF
TRBJ1-2 TRBV7-9 CASSLGEAYGYTF
TRBJ2-3 TRBV9 CASSVGPGEGTDTQYF
TRBJ2-7 TRBV5-4 CASSPSGTWCYEQYF
TRBJ2-6 TRBV5-1 CASSPPLGSGANVLTF
TRBJ2-1 TRBV29-1 CSSTKGIGGNEQFF
TRBJ2-3 TRBV5-1 CASSLAGGYTDTQYF
TRBJ2-2 TRBV28 CVGQGDTGELFF
TRBJ1-3 TRBV5-6 CASSSPGNTIYF
TRBJ1-6 TRBV27 CASSGGGGSYNSPLHF
TRBJ1-6 TRBV4-2 CASSQETPENSPLHF
TRBJ1-4 TRBV28 CASSSPGGATNEKLFF
TRBJ1-3 TRBV30 CAWSGAQGPGNTIYF
TRBJ1-6 TRBV5-4 CASSQGGNYNSPLHF
TRBJ2-7 TRBV4-1 CASSQVQEAYEQYF
TRBJ2-7 TRBV2 CASSEVWYRVGEQYF
TRBJ2-1 TRBV11-2 CASSLTGRGAYNEQFF
TRBJ2-1 TRBV2 CASSSLPGMDEQFF
TRBJ2-3 TRBV29-1 CSVAGTLSPDTQYF
TRBJ2-2 TRBV11-2 CASSQRVSGTNTGELFF
TRBJ2-5 TRBV4-2 CASSQGTGGGQETQYF
TRBJ2-3 TRBV9 CASSQTGTAQGDDTQYF
TRBJ1-2 TRBV7-2 CASSLARDKGGYTF
TRBJ1-6 TRBV7-3 CASSFGKNSPLHF
TRBJ2-6 TRBV27 CASSLGFSGANVLTF
TRBJ2-5 TRBV10-2 CASSETSGRVETQYF
TRBJ2-2 TRBV29-1 CSVEIAPFRTGGTGELFF
TRBJ2-5 TRBV7-7 CASSPQNQETQYF
TRBJ2-2 TRBV12-5 CASGLFLGDRGPTGELFF
TRBJ2-1 TRBV30 CAWSTINEQFF
TRBJ1-2 TRBV18 CASSPLSADEGGYTF
TRBJ1-2 TRBV12-2 CASPLSLQGYTF
TRBJ2-6 TRBV27 CASSLEGGNSGANVLTF
TRBJ1-1 TRBV7-2 CASSLGSGLAEAFF
TRBJ2-7 TRBV28 CASSSPTATYEQYF
TRBJ2-2 TRBV28 CASSLPDRPNTGELFF
TRBJ1-6 TRBV28 CASRHRDRANSPLHF
TRBJ1-5 TRBV5-1 CASSLVPAQPQHF
TRBJ1-6 TRBV30 CAWKGRDNSPLHF
TRBJ2-1 TRBV19 CASSIERGQQFF
TRBJ1-6 TRBV6-1 CASSGGGQHNSPLHF
TRBJ2-1 TRBV5-4 CASSHTSGNNEQFF
TRBJ2-1 TRBV11-2 CASTLGQGLYNEQFF
TRBJ1-1 TRBV6-5 CATRLNTEAFF
TRBJ2-7 TRBV18 CASSPNVSSYEQYF
TRBJ2-7 TRBV5-1 CASSWTGTGSEQYF
TRBJ2-3 TRBV5-1 CASSTRGGAGTDTQYF
TRBJ1-1 TRBV11-2 CASTAGGYTEAFF
TRBJ2-7 TRBV6-5 CASRQGAYEQYF
TRBJ1-4 TRBV28 CASRPQGTEVEKLFF
TRBJ2-7 TRBV10-3 CAISGSPLDEQYF
TRBJ2-1 TRBV5-1 CASSLGPRGGGNEQFF
TRBJ1-1 TRBV27 CASSLSRSAGGLGTEAFF
TRBJ1-1 TRBV21-1 CASSTLITGITEAFF